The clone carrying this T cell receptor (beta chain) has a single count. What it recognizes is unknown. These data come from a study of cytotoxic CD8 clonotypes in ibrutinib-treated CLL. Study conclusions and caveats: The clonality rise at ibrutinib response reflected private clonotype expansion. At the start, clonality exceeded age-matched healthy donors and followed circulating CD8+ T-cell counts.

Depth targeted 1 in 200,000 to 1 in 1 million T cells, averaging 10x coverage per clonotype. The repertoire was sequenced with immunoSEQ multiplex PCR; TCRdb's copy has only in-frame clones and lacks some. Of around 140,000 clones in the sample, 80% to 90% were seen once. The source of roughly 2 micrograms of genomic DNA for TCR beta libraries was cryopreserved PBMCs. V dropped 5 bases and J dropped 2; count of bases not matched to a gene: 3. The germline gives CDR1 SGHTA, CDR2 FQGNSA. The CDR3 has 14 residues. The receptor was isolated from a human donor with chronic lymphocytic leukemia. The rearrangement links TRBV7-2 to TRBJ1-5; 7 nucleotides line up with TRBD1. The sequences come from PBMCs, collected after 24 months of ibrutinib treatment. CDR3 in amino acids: CASSKGQGNQPQHF. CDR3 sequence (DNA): TGTGCCAGCAGCAAAGGACAGGGCAATCAGCCCCAGCATTTT.